The subject of this entry is one T cell receptor (beta chain). Its matching antigen is unknown. The data are from a study of cytomegalovirus exposure and HLA in healthy donors. Study as a whole: Among the roughly 400 genotyped donors, more than 70% were placed in the Caucasian-associated ancestry cluster.

General study findings and limits: Reports described diagnosis of cytomegalovirus status by the classifier as highly specific and sensitive.

The study ran its PCR with 60 Vbeta and 13 Jbeta primers. Using immunoSEQ multiplex PCR, the repertoire was profiled, and TCRdb retains in-frame clones only, with some absent. The sample contains some 170,000 clones, roughly 81% of which appear only once. The sequence derives from a woman under 30 in good health and CMV-seropositive. The specimen was PBMCs.

CDR3 region: CASSLGQSSYGYTF. The CDR3, as DNA: TGCGCCAGCAGCTTGGGACAATCAAGCTATGGCTACACCTTC. This chain links TRBV5-1 with TRBJ1-2; D gene unclear. The V and J ends lost 0 bases and 4 bases respectively, with 10 bases between them. CDR1 SGHRS and CDR2 YFSETQ come from the germline V gene. The CDR3 extends over 14 amino acids.